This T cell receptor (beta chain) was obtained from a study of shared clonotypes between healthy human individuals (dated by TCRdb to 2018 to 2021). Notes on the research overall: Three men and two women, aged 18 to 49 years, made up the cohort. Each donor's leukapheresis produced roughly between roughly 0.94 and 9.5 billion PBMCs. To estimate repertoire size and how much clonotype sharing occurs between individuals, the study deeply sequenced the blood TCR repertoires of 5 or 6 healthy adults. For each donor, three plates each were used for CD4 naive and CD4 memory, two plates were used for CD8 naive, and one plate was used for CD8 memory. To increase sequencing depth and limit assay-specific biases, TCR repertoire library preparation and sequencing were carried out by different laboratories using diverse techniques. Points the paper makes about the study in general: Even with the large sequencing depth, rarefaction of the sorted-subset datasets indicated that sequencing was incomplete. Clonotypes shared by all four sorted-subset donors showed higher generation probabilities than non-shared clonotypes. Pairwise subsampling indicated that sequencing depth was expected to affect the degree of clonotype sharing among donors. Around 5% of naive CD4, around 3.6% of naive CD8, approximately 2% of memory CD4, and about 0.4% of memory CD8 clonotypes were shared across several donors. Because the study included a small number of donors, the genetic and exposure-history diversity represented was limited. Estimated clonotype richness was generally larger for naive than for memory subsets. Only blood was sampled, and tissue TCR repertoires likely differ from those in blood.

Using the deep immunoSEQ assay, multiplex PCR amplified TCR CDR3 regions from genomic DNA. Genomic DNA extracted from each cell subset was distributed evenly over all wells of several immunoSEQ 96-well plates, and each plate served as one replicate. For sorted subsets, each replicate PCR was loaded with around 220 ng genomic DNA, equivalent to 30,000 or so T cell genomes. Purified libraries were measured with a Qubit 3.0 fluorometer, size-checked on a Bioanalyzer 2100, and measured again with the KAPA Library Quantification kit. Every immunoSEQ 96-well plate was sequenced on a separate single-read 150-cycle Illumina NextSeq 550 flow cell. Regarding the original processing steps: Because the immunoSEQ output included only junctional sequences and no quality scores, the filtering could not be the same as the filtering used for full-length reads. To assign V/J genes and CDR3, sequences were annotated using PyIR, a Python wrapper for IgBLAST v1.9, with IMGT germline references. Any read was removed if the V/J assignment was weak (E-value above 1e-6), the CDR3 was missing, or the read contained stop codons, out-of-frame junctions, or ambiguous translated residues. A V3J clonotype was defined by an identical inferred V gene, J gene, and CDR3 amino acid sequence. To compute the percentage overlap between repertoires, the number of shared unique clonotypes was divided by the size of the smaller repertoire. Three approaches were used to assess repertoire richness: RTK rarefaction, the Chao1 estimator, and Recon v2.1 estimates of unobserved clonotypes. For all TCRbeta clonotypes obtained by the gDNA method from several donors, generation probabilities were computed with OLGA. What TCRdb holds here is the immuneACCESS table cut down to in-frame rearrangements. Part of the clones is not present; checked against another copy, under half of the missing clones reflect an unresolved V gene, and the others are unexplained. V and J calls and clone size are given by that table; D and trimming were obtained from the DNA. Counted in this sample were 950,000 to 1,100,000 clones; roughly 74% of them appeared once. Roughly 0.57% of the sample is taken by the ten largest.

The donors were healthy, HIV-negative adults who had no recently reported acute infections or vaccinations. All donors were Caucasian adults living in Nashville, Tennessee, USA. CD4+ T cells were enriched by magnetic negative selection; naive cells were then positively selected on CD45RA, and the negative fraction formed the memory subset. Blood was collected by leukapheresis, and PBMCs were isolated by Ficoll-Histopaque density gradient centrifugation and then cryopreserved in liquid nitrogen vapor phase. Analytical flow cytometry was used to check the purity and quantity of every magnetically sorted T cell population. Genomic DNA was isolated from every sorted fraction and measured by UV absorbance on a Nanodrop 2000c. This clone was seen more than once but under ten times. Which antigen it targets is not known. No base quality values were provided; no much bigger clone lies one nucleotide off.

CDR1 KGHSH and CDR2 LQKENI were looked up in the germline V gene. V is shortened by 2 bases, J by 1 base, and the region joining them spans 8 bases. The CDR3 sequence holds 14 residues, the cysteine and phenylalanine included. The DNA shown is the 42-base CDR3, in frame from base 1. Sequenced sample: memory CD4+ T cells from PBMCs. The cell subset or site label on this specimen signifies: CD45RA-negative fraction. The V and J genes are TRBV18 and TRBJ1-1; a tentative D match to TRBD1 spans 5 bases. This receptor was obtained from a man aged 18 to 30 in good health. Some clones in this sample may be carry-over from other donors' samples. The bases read TGTGCCAGCTCACCAACAGGACCGAACACTGAAGCTTTCTTT. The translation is CASSPTGPNTEAFF.